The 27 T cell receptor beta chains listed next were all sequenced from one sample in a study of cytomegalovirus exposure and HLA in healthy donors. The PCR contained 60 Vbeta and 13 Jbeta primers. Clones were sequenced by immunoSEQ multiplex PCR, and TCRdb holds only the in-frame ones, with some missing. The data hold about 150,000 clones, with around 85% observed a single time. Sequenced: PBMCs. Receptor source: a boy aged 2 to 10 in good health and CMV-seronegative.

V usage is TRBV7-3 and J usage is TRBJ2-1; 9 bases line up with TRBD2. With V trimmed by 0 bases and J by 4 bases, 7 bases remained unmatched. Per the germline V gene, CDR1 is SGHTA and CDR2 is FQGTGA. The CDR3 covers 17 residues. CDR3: CASSLTGAGGLYNEQFF. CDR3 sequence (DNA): TGTGCCAGCAGCTTAACAGGAGCGGGAGGATTATACAATGAGCAGTTCTTC.

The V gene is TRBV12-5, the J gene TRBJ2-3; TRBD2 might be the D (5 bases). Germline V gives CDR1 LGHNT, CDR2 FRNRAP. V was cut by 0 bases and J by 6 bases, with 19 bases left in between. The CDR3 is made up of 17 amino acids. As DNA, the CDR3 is TGTGCTAGTGGTTTGGTTGCTAGCTCCTCCACTCCCGATACGCAGTATTTT. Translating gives CASGLVASSSTPDTQYF.

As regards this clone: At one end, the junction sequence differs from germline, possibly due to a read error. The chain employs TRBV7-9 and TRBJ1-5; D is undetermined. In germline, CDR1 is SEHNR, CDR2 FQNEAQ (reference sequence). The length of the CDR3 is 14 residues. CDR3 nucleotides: TGTTCCAGCAGCTTAGCGGCGGATGATCAGCCCCAGCATTTT. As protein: CSSSLAADDQPQHF.

CDR3 coding DNA: TGTGCCAGCAGCTATCTGACTAGCGGGAGAAGGATGGGAAATGAGCAGTTCTTC. This translates into CASSYLTSGRRMGNEQFF. J is TRBJ2-1 and V is TRBV7-9; 12 bases agree with TRBD2. After removal of 4 bases from V and 7 bases from J, the junction contained 14 bases not matched to a gene. Germline V gives CDR1 SEHNR, CDR2 FQNEAQ (reference sequence). The CDR3 is 18 amino acids.

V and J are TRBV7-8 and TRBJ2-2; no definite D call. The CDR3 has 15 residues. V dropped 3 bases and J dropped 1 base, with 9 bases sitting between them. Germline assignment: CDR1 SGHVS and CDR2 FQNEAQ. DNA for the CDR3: TGTGCCAGCAGCTTCTCCAGGCAGAACACCGGGGAGCTGTTTTTT. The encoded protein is CASSFSRQNTGELFF.

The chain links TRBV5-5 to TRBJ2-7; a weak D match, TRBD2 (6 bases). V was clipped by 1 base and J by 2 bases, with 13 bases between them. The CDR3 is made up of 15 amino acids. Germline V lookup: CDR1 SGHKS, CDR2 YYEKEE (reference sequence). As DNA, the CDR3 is TGTGCCAGCAGCTTGCCGGGAGTATGGGCCTACGAGCAGTACTTC. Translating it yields CASSLPGVWAYEQYF.

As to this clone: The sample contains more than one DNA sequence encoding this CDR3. CDR3 DNA sequence: TGTGCCAGCAGTCTGACAGTGAACACTGAAGCTTTCTTT. Translated, it gives CASSLTVNTEAFF. The chain carries TRBV27 and TRBJ1-1; D is possibly TRBD1 (5 bases). V was clipped by 5 bases and J by 0 bases, with 7 bases between them. CDR1 is MNHEY and CDR2 is SMNVEV in the germline V gene (reference sequence). The CDR3 runs to 13 residues.

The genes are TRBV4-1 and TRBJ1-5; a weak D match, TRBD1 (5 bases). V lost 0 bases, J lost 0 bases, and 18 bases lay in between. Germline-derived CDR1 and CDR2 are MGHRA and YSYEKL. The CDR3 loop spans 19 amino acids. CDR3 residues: CASSQEVSGWELSNQPQHF. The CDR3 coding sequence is TGCGCCAGCAGCCAAGAGGTTTCAGGGTGGGAACTTAGCAATCAGCCCCAGCATTTT.

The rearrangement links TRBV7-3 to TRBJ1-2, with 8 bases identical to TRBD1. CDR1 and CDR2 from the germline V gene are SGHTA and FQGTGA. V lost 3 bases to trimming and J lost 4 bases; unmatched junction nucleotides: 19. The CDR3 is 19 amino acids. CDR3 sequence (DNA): TGTGCCAGCAGCTTCCACCTCAGTGCGGGGACAGGCTTTCTCTATGGCTACACCTTC. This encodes CASSFHLSAGTGFLYGYTF.

The CDR3 loop reads CASSQGWGQVSGNTIYF. As DNA, the CDR3 is TGCGCCAGCAGCCAAGGTTGGGGGCAAGTCTCTGGAAACACCATATATTTT. The chain has TRBV4-1 and TRBJ1-3; weak D call: TRBD1 (6 bases). The germline gives CDR1 MGHRA, CDR2 YSYEKL. This CDR3 spans 17 amino acids. Trimming left V 1 base short and J 0 bases short, with 13 bases between.

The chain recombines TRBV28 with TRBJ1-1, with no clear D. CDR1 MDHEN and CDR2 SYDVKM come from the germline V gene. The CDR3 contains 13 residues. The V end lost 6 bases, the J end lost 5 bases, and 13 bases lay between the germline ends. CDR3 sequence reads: CASSPGQITEAFF. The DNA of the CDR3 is TGTGCCAGCAGCCCGGGTCAGATAACTGAAGCTTTCTTT.

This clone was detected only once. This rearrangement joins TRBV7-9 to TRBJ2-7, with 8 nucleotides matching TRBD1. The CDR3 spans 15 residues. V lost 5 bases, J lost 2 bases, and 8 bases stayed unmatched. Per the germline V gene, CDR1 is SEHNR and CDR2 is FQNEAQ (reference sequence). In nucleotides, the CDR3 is TGTGCCAGCAGCCGCCGGGACAGGCCACCCTACGAGCAGTACGTC. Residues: CASSRRDRPPYEQYV.

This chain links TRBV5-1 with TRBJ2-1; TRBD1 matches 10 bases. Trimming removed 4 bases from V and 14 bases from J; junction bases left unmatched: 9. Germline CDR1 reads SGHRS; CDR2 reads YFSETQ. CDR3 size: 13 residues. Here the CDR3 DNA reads TGCGCCAGCAGCATTGGGGGGGACAGGGGCGAGTTCTTC. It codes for CASSIGGDRGEFF.

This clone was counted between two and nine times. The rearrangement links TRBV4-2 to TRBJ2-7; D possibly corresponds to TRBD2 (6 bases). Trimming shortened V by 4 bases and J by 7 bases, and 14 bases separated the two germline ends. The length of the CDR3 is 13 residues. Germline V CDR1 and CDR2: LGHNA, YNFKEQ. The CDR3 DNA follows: TGTGCCAGCAGCCCCCTGCCGGGGGATGAGCAGTACTTC. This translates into CASSPLPGDEQYF.

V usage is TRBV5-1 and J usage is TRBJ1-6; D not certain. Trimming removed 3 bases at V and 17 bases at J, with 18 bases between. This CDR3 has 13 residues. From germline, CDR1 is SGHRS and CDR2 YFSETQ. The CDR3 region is CASSSKPAEKVHF. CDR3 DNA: TGCGCCAGCAGCTCAAAACCGGCGGAGAAGGTCCACTTT. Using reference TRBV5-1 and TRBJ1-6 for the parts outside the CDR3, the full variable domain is KAGVTQTPRYLIKTRGQQVTLSCSPISGHRSVSWYQQTPGQGLQFLFEYFSETQRNKGNFPGRFSGRQFSNSRSEMNVSTLELGDSALYLCASSSKPAEKVHFGNGTRLTVT.

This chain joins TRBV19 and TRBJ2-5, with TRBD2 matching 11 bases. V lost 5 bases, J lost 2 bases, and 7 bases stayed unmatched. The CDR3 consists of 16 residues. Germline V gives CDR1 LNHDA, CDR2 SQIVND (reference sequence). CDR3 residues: CASSLSGLAVQETQYF. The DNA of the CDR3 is TGTGCCAGTAGTCTCTCGGGACTAGCGGTTCAAGAGACCCAGTACTTC.

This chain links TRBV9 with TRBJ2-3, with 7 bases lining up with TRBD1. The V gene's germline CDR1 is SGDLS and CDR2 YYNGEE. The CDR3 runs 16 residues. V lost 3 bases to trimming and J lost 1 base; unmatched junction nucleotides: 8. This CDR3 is CASSGSSTGRTDTQYF. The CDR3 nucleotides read TGTGCCAGCAGCGGGAGCTCGACAGGGCGCACAGATACGCAGTATTTT.

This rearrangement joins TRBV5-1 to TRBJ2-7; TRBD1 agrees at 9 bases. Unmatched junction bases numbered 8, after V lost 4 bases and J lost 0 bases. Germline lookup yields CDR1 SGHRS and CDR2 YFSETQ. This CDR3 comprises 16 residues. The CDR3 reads CASSSATGGYSYEQYF. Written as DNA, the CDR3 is TGCGCCAGCAGCAGCGCGACAGGGGGATACTCCTACGAGCAGTACTTC. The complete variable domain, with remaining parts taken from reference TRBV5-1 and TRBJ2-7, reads KAGVTQTPRYLIKTRGQQVTLSCSPISGHRSVSWYQQTPGQGLQFLFEYFSETQRNKGNFPGRFSGRQFSNSRSEMNVSTLELGDSALYLCASSSATGGYSYEQYFGPGTRLTVT.

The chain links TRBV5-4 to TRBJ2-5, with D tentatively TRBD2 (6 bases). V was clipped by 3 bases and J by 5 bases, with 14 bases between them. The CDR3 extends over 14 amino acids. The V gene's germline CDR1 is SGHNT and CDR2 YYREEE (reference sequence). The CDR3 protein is CASSSPLAGETQYF. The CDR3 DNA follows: TGTGCCAGCAGCTCCCCCTTGGCGGGGGAGACCCAGTACTTC.

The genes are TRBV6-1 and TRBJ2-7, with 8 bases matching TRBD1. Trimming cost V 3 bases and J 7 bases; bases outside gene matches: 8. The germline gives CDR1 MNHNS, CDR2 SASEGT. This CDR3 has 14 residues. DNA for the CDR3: TGTGCCAGCAGTGAGGCGGGACAGGTTCCAGAGCAGTACTTC. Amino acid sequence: CASSEAGQVPEQYF.

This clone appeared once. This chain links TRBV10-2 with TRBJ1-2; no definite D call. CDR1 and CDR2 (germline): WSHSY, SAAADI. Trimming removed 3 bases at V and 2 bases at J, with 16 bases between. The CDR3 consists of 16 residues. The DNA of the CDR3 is TGCGCCAGCAGTGATCGTCGAATTGGCCACAACTATGGCTACACCTTC. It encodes CASSDRRIGHNYGYTF.

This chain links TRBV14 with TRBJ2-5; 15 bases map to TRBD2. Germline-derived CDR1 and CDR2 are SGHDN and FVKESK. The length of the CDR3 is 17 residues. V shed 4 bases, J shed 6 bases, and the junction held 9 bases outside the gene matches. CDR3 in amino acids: CASSLGLAGGLRKTQYF. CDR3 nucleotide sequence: TGTGCCAGCAGCCTGGGACTAGCGGGAGGCTTAAGAAAGACCCAGTACTTC.

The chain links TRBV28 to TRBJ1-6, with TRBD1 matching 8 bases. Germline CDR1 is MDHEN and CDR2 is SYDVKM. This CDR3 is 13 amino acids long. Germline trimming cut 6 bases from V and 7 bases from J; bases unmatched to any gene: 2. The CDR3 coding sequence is TGTGCCAGCAGACGGACAGGGAATTCACCCCTCCACTTT. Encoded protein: CASRRTGNSPLHF.

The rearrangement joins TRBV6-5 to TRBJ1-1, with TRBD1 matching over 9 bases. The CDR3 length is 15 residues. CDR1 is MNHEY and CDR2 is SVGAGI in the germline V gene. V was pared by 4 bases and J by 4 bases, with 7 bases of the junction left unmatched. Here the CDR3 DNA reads TGTGCCAGCAGTTCCACCGGGACAGGGACCACTGAAGCTTTCTTT. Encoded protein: CASSSTGTGTTEAFF.

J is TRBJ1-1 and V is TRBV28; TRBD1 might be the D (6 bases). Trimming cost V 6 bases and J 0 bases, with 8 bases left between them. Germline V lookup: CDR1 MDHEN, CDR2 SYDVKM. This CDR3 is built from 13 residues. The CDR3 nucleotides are TGTGCCAGCAGAACAGGGTTGAACACTGAAGCTTTCTTT. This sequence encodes CASRTGLNTEAFF.

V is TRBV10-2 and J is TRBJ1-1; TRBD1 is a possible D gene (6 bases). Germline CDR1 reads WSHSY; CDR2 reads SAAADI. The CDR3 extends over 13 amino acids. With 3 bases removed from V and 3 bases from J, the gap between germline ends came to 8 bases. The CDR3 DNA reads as TGCGCCAGCAGTGAAGGGGGATACACTGAAGCTTTCTTT. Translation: CASSEGGYTEAFF.

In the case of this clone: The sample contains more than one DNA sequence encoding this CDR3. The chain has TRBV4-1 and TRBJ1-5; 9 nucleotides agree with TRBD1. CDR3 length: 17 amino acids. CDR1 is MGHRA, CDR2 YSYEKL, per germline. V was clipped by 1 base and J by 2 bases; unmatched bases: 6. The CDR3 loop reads CASSQATGGLGNQPQHF. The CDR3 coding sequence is TGCGCCAGCAGCCAAGCAACAGGGGGCCTTGGCAATCAGCCCCAGCATTTT.